The TCR beta chain described here comes from a study of vaccination and CD4 T cells after COVID-19 (dated by TCRdb to 2021 to 2024). Turning to the overall study: SARS-CoV-2 positivity had been established in the convalescent patients by nasal swab PCR, and mild disease was recorded in roughly 9 of these patients and severe disease in one. The convalescent cohort comprised six males and four females, including two Hispanic individuals, seven Caucasians, two Asians and one multiracial person. As controls, cultures received a CEFX viral epitope pool (the positive control), an HIV-1 Nef peptide pool (the negative control), or no peptide at all. Post-vaccine blood samples were obtained a median of approximately 70 days after the second vaccine dose, with a range of roughly 12 to 250 days. Participants received two doses of either the Pfizer-BioNTech BNT162b2 vaccine (n=8) or the Moderna mRNA-1273 vaccine (n=2). In under twelve COVID-19 convalescent patients and a handful of infection-naive healthy vaccine recipients, researchers compared the spike-specific CD4+ TCR repertoire from before mRNA vaccination with the repertoire from after. Post-COVID blood samples from convalescent patients were collected a median of around 110 days after diagnosis, with a range of about 35 to 161 days. Overlapping spike peptide pools from SARS-CoV-2 and from the common cold coronaviruses HCoV-NL63, HCoV-OC43 and HCoV-229E were used as culture stimuli.

The treatment or condition label on this specimen signifies: roughly 10-day PBMC culture with coronavirus spike peptide pools or control peptides (ViraFEST assay). The ViraFEST assay was used in the study, in which antigen-specific T cells were expanded with peptide pools and expanded clonotypes were subsequently identified by TCR sequencing. The convalescent patients' positive SARS-CoV-2 PCR tests fell between March and December 2020, which was before the Alpha, Beta and Delta variants emerged in the United States. Some 2 million PBMCs per well were cultured in IMDM with approximately 5.5% human AB serum and around 10 IU/ml IL-2, plus 10 ug/ml peptide pools. On days 3 and 7, half of the culture medium was replaced with fresh IL-2-containing medium. After more than 8 days of culture, CD4+ T cells were isolated by negative selection using the EasySep CD4+ T cell isolation kit. Ficoll-Paque Plus gradient centrifugation was used to isolate PBMCs from whole blood, and the isolated PBMCs were then either used fresh or cryopreserved at -140C. In general, triplicate wells were set up for every culture condition.

In regard to this clonotype: It has no known antigen specificity. Base qualities are missing; no much larger clone stands one base away.

The paper's findings and limits, for the study overall: The number of convalescent patients in the study was relatively small, and the study did not examine early timepoints following natural infection. Although the median number of SARS-CoV-2-reactive clonotypes went up from roughly 22 after infection to roughly 40 after vaccination, the increase was not significant. Of the vaccine-specific clones in convalescent patients, 304 of 307, or nearly all, reacted only to SARS-CoV-2 spike and did not cross-react with common cold coronaviruses. Among the post-vaccine SARS-CoV-2-reactive clones in convalescent patients, a median around 90% showed up only after vaccination, which suggests vaccine-specific priming.

Library preparation used PCR. DNA from cultured CD4+ T cells was subjected to TCR sequencing with the Oncomine TCR Beta short-read assay at the Johns Hopkins FTIC core. The QIAamp micro DNA kit was used to extract genomic DNA from the cultured CD4+ T cells. The Oncomine TCR Beta libraries from cultured CD4+ T cells were pooled using unique dual indexes and then sequenced on an Illumina iSeq 100. On the authors' methods: Non-productive sequences were removed, and CDR3s that did not start with C, did not end with F or W, or were shorter than 7 amino acids were discarded. The MANAFEST web application identified antigen-specific clonotypes by comparing peptide-stimulated wells against reference wells and other culture wells. An FDR below 0.05, an odds ratio above 5, and a productive frequency above 0.1% in at least two of three replicate wells were required for clones to be considered positive. Cross-reactive clonotypes were defined as significantly expanded in both SARS-CoV-2 spike wells and at least one common cold coronavirus spike condition. Levenshtein distances (stringdist) and unrooted phylogenetic trees (ape) in R version 3.6.1 were used to assess CDR3 homology. The public reads were reprocessed in TCRdb via fastp at Q25 and MiXCR, keeping in-frame beta chains. For every CDR3 protein sequence, its rows merge into one entry that carries the most common genes and DNA. Here the V and J calls rest on TCRdb's processing, not on the authors' analysis. In this sample the table shows 7,000 to 9,500 distinct CDR3 sequences, around 66% of which occur a single time. The ten largest account for around 32% of the sample.

Cut back by 6 bases and 0 bases, the V and J ends lie 18 bases apart. Measured from the cysteine to the phenylalanine, the CDR3 is 17 residues long. Only the CDR3 region is kept as DNA, spanning 51 bases read in frame from base 1. As encoded in the germline V gene (reference sequence), CDR1 is SEHNR while CDR2 is FQNEAQ. Sequencing input: CD4+ T cells from blood, cultured in vitro. The V gene is TRBV7-9 and the J gene is TRBJ2-1, with a weak D call of TRBD1 (5 bases match). The receptor was isolated from a human donor who had recovered from COVID-19. The CDR3 protein sequence reads: CASSPPLRGSSYNEQFF. The nucleotides are TGTGCCAGCAGTCCGCCACTTAGGGGAAGCTCCTACAATGAGCAGTTCTTC.